These T cell receptor beta chains were read from a single sample in a study of beta chain features in type 1 diabetes. Using immunoSEQ multiplex PCR, the repertoire was profiled, and TCRdb retains in-frame clones only, with some absent. The profile shows more than 150,000 clones, about 13% of them singletons. Sequenced material: central memory CD4+ T cells from blood. Source of these receptors: a young woman in good health. Both conserved end residues are trimmed from each CDR3. Fields, in order: V gene, J gene, clone size, CDR3 protein. Only part of the rows carry a size: once, few, many, or a class if the clone is expanded.

v_call: TRBV29-1; j_call: TRBJ2-3; clone_size: few; cdr3_aa: SARPGLAGEDFTDTQY
v_call: TRBV28; j_call: TRBJ2-1; clone_size: NA; cdr3_aa: ASSSFTTSSRQF
v_call: TRBV25-1; j_call: TRBJ2-1; clone_size: NA; cdr3_aa: ASSDASGSPYNEQF
v_call: TRBV28; j_call: TRBJ1-1; clone_size: few; cdr3_aa: ASSLIGGATEAF
v_call: TRBV14; j_call: TRBJ2-3; clone_size: NA; cdr3_aa: ASSQVTGATQY
v_call: TRBV5-4; j_call: TRBJ2-1; clone_size: few; cdr3_aa: ASSSLGTGSSYGDEQF
v_call: TRBV28; j_call: TRBJ2-6; clone_size: NA; cdr3_aa: ATYTPEHRSGANVLT
v_call: TRBV15; j_call: TRBJ1-2; clone_size: NA; cdr3_aa: ATSRAGFGYT
v_call: TRBV19; j_call: TRBJ2-6; clone_size: NA; cdr3_aa: ASSTRGSGANVLT
v_call: TRBV10-3; j_call: TRBJ1-3; clone_size: few; cdr3_aa: AISDQLGSGNTIY
v_call: TRBV7-2; j_call: TRBJ2-2; clone_size: NA; cdr3_aa: ASSFGQGVGELF
v_call: TRBV6-6; j_call: TRBJ2-7; clone_size: NA; cdr3_aa: ASSTDRGQY
v_call: TRBV30; j_call: TRBJ2-3; clone_size: few; cdr3_aa: AWSAGGATDTQY
v_call: TRBV29-1; j_call: TRBJ2-7; clone_size: NA; cdr3_aa: SASLSPYEQY
v_call: TRBV7-2; j_call: TRBJ2-1; clone_size: NA; cdr3_aa: ASSLGGYLRNEQF
v_call: TRBV30; j_call: TRBJ2-1; clone_size: few; cdr3_aa: AWRGGSGYNEQF
v_call: TRBV30; j_call: TRBJ2-1; clone_size: NA; cdr3_aa: AWTSKSGLAYNEQF
v_call: TRBV28; j_call: TRBJ1-2; clone_size: few; cdr3_aa: ASSFYGRVG
v_call: TRBV27; j_call: TRBJ2-1; clone_size: few; cdr3_aa: ASSLLGQRRSNEQF
v_call: TRBV7-2; j_call: TRBJ1-2; clone_size: NA; cdr3_aa: ASSPTGGYGYT
v_call: TRBV28; j_call: TRBJ2-7; clone_size: NA; cdr3_aa: ASSLGGLSPYEQY